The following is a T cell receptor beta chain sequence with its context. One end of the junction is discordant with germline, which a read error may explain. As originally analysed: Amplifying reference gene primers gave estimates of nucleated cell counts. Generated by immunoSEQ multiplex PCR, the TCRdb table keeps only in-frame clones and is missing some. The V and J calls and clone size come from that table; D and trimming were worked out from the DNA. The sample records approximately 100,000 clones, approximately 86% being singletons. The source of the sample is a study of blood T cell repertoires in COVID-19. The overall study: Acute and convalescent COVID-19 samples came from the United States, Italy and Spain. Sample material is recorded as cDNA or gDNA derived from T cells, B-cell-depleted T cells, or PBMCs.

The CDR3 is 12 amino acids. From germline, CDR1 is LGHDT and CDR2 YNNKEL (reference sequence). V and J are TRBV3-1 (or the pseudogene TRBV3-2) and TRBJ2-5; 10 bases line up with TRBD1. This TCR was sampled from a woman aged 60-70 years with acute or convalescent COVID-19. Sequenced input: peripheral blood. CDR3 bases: TGTGCCAGCAGCCAAGCCGGACAGGGGGGCGACTTC. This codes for CASSQAGQGGDF.